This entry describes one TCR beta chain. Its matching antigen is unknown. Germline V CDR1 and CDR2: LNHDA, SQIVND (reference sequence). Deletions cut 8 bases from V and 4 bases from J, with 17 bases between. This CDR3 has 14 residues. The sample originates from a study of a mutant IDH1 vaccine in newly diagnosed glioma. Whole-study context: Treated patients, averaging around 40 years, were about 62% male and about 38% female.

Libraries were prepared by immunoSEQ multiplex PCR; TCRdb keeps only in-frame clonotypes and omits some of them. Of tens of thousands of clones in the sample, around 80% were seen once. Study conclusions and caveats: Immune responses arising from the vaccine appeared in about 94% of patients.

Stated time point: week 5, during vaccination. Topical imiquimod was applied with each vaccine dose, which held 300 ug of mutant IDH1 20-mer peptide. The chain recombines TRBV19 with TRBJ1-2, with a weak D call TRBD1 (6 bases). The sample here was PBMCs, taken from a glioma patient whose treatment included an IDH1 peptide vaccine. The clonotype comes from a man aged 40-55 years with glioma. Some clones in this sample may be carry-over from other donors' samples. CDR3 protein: CASRKRTDVYGYTF. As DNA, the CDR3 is TGTGCCAGTCGAAAAAGGACAGACGTCTATGGCTACACCTTC.